This T cell receptor beta chain was retrieved from a study of chronic HIV infection and antiretroviral therapy. The sample holds a few counts of this clonotype. The CDR3 is 12 amino acids. Trimming stripped 1 base from V and 4 bases from J, with 5 bases between. From germline, CDR1 is MGHRA and CDR2 YSYEKL. TCRdb recomputed calls from the 5' RACE reads with MiXCR, one row per CDR3 protein. The table has roughly 48,000 distinct CDR3 sequences, 19% seen once. The V and J genes are TRBV4-1 and TRBJ2-7; weak D call: TRBD2 (5 bases). The receptor comes from an adult who had HIV and had not received antiretroviral therapy, or was an uninfected healthy control (not recorded which). Sequencing was performed on peripheral blood. The CDR3 region is CASSQGEYEQYF. The CDR3 DNA is TGCGCCAGCAGCCAAGGGGAGTACGAGCAGTACTTC.